This TCR beta chain came from a study of beta chain features in type 1 diabetes. Study-wide results and limits: Researchers caution that PCR might favor shorter templates, equally among patients and controls. Among patients, naive, central memory and Treg TCRB repertoires appeared more similar than among healthy donors. Significant though moderate, a shortening of TCRB CDR3s appeared in all four CD4+ subsets of Type 1 diabetes patients.

Each donor gave one heparinised blood draw averaging about 110 mL. Using CD45RO/CCR7/CD25/CD127/CD95/CD27, CD4+ naive, central memory, regulatory and stem cell-like memory cells were sorted. As every portion of the isolated RNA was reverse transcribed, the sequencing read expressed TCRB transcripts. Sequenced by immunoSEQ multiplex PCR; TCRdb stores in-frame clones only, minus some. Of 250,000 to 350,000 clones listed, roughly 13% are singletons. The CDR3 is 14 amino acids. Germline V gene sequence: CDR1 SGHNT, CDR2 YYREEE (reference sequence). Trimming removed 4 bases from V and 1 base from J, with 8 bases in between. In the case of this clone: Its specificity is unknown.

Sequencing was carried out using naive CD4+ T cells from blood. V gene TRBV5-4 combines with J gene TRBJ2-2; D perhaps matches TRBD2 (6 bases). The receptor's source is a man under 40 with type 1 diabetes. Written as DNA, the CDR3 is TGTGCCAGCAGCCCGGGACTGAACACCGGGGAGCTGTTTTTT. Translation gives CASSPGLNTGELFF. The entire variable domain, with the rest obtained from reference TRBV5-4 and TRBJ2-2, is as follows: ETGVTQSPTHLIKTRGQQVTLRCSSQSGHNTVSWYQQALGQGPQFIFQYYREEENGRGNFPPRFSGLQFPNYSSELNVNALELDDSALYLCASSPGLNTGELFFGEGSRLTVL.